This T cell receptor beta chain is from a study of blood T cells in healthy people across ages. Findings of the study overall: Total diversity from one million sequenced T cells was likely underestimated. The study lacked donor CMV status, which possibly confounded expanded clonotype changes. Older age coincided with a roughly linear decline in TCR beta diversity per million T cells.

Trimming cost V 5 bases and J 7 bases, with 18 bases left between them. This CDR3 is 15 amino acids long. Germline CDR1 and CDR2: SGHTA and FQGNSA. Combining a sample-barcoded 5' primer with a J-beta primer mix, a second PCR ran for roughly 7 to 12 cycles. TCRdb reprocessed the 5' RACE reads with MiXCR, giving one entry per CDR3 protein. The table lists more than 800,000 distinct CDR3 sequences, 29% of them singletons. In regard to this clonotype: The antigen remains unidentified.

The sequenced material came from blood. This sequence was found in an elderly woman in good health. This chain joins TRBV7-2 and TRBJ2-1; D tentatively reads TRBD1 or TRBD2 (5 bases each). CDR3 nucleotide sequence: TGTGCCAGCAGCCCCCAAACGGGGCCCTGGAATGAGCAGTTCTTC. Amino acid sequence: CASSPQTGPWNEQFF.